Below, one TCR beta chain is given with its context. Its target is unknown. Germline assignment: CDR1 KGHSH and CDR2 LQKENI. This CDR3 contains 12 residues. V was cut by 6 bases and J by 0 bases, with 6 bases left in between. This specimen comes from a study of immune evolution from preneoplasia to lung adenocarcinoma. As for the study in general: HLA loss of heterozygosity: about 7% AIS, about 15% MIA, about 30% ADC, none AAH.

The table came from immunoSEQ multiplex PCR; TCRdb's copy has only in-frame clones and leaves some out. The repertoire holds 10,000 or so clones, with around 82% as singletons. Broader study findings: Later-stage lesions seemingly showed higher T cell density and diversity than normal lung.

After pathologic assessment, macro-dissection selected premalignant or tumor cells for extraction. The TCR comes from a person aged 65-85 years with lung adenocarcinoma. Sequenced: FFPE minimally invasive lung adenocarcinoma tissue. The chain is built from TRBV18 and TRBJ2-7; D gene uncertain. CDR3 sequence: CASSRASYEQYF. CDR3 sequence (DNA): TGTGCCAGCTCGCGAGCCTCCTACGAGCAGTACTTC.